This record looks at one TCR beta chain sequence and its context. The source of the sample is a study of blood T cell repertoires in COVID-19. With 11 bases clipped from V and 1 base from J, the junction kept 9 bases outside the gene matches. The CDR3 runs 15 residues. Germline CDR1 and CDR2: SGHTA and FQGNSA. In the original workflow: It was from reference gene primer amplification that nucleated cell counts were estimated. Method: immunoSEQ multiplex PCR; TCRdb's copy keeps in-frame clones and lacks some. That table furnishes V, J and clone size, whereas the DNA furnished D and trimming. The data hold about 210,000 clones, with around 80% observed a single time.

The rearrangement uses TRBV7-2 and TRBJ2-2; 8 bases agree with TRBD1. Sequenced material: peripheral blood. This clonotype was obtained from a woman in her thirties or forties with acute or convalescent COVID-19. The DNA of the CDR3 is TGTGCCCTCAAGGGAACAGGGGGGAACACCGGGGAGCTGTTTTTT. Translation: CALKGTGGNTGELFF.